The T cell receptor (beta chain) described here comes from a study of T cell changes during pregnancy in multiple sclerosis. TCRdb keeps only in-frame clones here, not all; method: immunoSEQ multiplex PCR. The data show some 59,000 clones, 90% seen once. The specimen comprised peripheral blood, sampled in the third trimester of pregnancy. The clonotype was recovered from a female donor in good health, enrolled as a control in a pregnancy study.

Here the CDR3 reads CASSLVQGSLINTEAFF. CDR3 sequence (DNA): TGTGCCAGCAGCTTGGTCCAGGGGAGCCTCATAAACACTGAAGCTTTCTTT. The chain joins TRBV5-6 to TRBJ1-1; tentative D call: TRBD1 (6 bases). Trimming pared 0 bases from V and 2 bases from J, leaving 17 bases between. Germline CDR1 SGHDT, CDR2 YYEEEE. The CDR3 covers 17 residues.